Listed here is a single TCR beta chain. Both 60 Vbeta primers and 13 Jbeta primers went into the PCR. Produced via immunoSEQ multiplex PCR; TCRdb's table is partial and in-frame only. Of about 99,000 clones in the sample, 79% are singletons; the top ten hold around 3%. The data belong to a study of cytomegalovirus exposure and HLA in healthy donors. With 4 bases removed from V and 0 bases from J, the gap between germline ends came to 17 bases. The CDR3 extends over 16 amino acids. Per germline, CDR1 SGHNT and CDR2 YYREEE (reference sequence). The specimen was PBMCs. This TCR was sampled from a male donor in good health and CMV-seropositive. V usage is TRBV5-4 and J usage is TRBJ2-7, with D unresolved. The DNA of the CDR3 is TGTGCCAGCAGCCTCTCCTCAGGATTACACTCCTACGAGCAGTACTTC. As protein: CASSLSSGLHSYEQYF.